This T cell receptor (beta chain) was found in a study of blood T cell repertoires in COVID-19. Across the study: Whether acute or convalescent, the COVID-19 samples came from the United States, Italy and Spain. The analysed material was cDNA or gDNA that came from T cells, B-cell-depleted T cells, or PBMCs.

This clone was detected only a few times. The Seattle patients, enrolled during active infection, were followed longitudinally. Per the germline V gene, CDR1 is SGHAT and CDR2 is FQNNGV. This CDR3 region has 13 residues. V gave up 6 bases and J gave up 0 bases, with 9 bases separating them. As originally analysed: Reference gene primer amplification yielded estimated nucleated cell counts. The table came from immunoSEQ multiplex PCR; TCRdb's copy has only in-frame clones and leaves some out. The V and J calls and clone size come from that table; D and trimming were worked out from the DNA. The table shows approximately 300,000 clones, with 65% to 85% occurring only once.

The sample taken for sequencing was peripheral blood. The TCR originated in a person aged 65-85 years with COVID-19, enrolled during active disease. V gene TRBV11-2 combines with J gene TRBJ2-7; D call uncertain. CDR3 nucleotides: TGTGCCAGCAGTCTCGCCAGCTCCTACGAGCAGTACTTC. Amino acids: CASSLASSYEQYF.